This T cell receptor (beta chain) is drawn from a study of T-cell memory formation after mild COVID-19. This clonotype has a handful of counts. V lost 3 bases and J lost 6; bases outside the gene matches: 2. The CDR3 covers 12 residues. The germline gives CDR1 SQVTM, CDR2 ANQGSEA. TCRdb re-derived calls from the 5' RACE reads in MiXCR, one entry per CDR3 protein. The sample has some 86,000 distinct CDR3 sequences; roughly 23% are singletons. The sequence was collected from a man between 18 and 35 years old who had mild COVID-19 (a few samples of this study predate the infection). Cell type and time point are not known. Source material: PBMCs or a T cell subset sorted from them (not recorded which). This chain uses TRBV29-1 with TRBJ2-1; 7 bases are a match to TRBD2. This CDR3 reads CSVDTGGNEQFF. CDR3 DNA: TGCAGCGTTGACACGGGGGGCAATGAGCAGTTCTTC.